This TCR beta chain was sequenced during a study of breast tumors, draining lymph nodes, adjacent tissues (dated by TCRdb to the mid-2010s). At the level of the whole study: The study compared TCR beta repertoires across tumor, adjacent nontumor tissue and axillary lymph nodes from breast cancer patients. The study aimed to assess the relationships and possible T-cell exchange between tumor, surrounding tissue and draining lymph node repertoires in human breast cancer. The paper's findings and limits, for the study overall: The similarity between tumor and nontumor tissue repertoires was significantly greater in luminal-like breast cancer than in basal-like breast cancer. A scenario in which most tumor T cells derive from the lymph node and then expand within tumor tissue was judged to be consistent with the data. Tumor T-cell repertoires showed less diversity than lymph node repertoires and more diversity than nontumor tissue repertoires, and tumor T-cell repertoires showed preferential V and J gene usage. Rather than being directly demonstrated, the conclusion that tumor T cells originate in lymph nodes was presented as consistent with a hypothesis.

The run used an Illumina HiSeq 2000. Multiplex PCR amplification was used to build the TCR beta chain libraries. The amplified TCR beta chain products were analyzed by high-throughput sequencing. TCRdb applied fastp at Q25 and MiXCR to the public reads, then kept only in-frame beta chains. Rows are combined by CDR3 protein, so each entry shows the most common genes and DNA. This sample gives fewer than 250,000 distinct CDR3 sequences in total; around 32% of them show up just once. The top ten hold more than 1.3% of the sample. This clonotype was recorded at least ten times. The antigen it binds to is not known. Base-call qualities are not available, and no considerably larger clone is one nucleotide away. Lymph node samples were obtained from the axillary draining lymph nodes of breast cancer patients. Specimen: axillary lymph node tissue. This TCR derives from a female donor with breast cancer. Some clones in this sample may be carry-over from other donors' samples.

CDR3 protein: CASSPQVGGANSYEQYF. The nucleotide sequence reads TGTGCCAGCAGCCCCCAAGTCGGAGGGGCCAACTCCTACGAGCAGTACTTC. The chain links TRBV7-9 with TRBJ2-7; TRBD2 might be the D gene, on 6 matching bases. Including the terminal cysteine and phenylalanine, the CDR3 comprises 17 residues. The sequence is cut down to CDR3 DNA, 51 bases in frame from base 1. Trimming costs V 5 bases and J 0 bases, and their ends lie 20 bases apart. The CDR1 and CDR2 encoded by the germline V gene (reference sequence) are SEHNR and FQNEAQ.